This is a list of T cell receptor beta chains from one sample in a study of type 1 and type 2 diabetes patients. MiXCR, applied by TCRdb to the multiplex PCR reads, yields one record per CDR3 protein. The sample has 280,000 or so distinct CDR3 sequences, around 47% seen once. The material sequenced was peripheral blood mononuclear cells (PBMCs). These receptors were obtained from a man aged 18 to 29 with type 2 diabetes. Each CDR3 is given with its conserved first and last residue.

cdr3_aa: CASTQGEGHTEAFF
v_call: TRBV6-6
j_call: TRBJ1-1

cdr3_aa: CASSPESGTGNYGYTF
v_call: TRBV4-3
j_call: TRBJ1-2

cdr3_aa: CASRFLQFDQPQHF
v_call: TRBV19
j_call: TRBJ1-5

cdr3_aa: CASSYRGDQPQHF
v_call: TRBV6-6
j_call: TRBJ1-5

cdr3_aa: CASSLDWREGGEQYF
v_call: TRBV19
j_call: TRBJ2-7

cdr3_aa: CASSLSAGPDTQYF
v_call: TRBV14
j_call: TRBJ2-3

cdr3_aa: CASSIGTSGSPGELFF
v_call: TRBV19
j_call: TRBJ2-2

cdr3_aa: CASSLTLTSWGENEGYGELFF
v_call: TRBV7-8
j_call: TRBJ2-2

cdr3_aa: CAWMGSVTRTDTQYF
v_call: TRBV30
j_call: TRBJ2-3

cdr3_aa: CASSTSGPGAFF
v_call: TRBV19
j_call: TRBJ1-1

cdr3_aa: CASRGGEYLSYEQYF
v_call: TRBV28
j_call: TRBJ2-7

cdr3_aa: CASSLRVWENYGYTF
v_call: TRBV7-9
j_call: TRBJ1-2

cdr3_aa: CASSPPDPNSPLHF
v_call: TRBV7-8
j_call: TRBJ1-6

cdr3_aa: CASSPTDILGEQYF
v_call: TRBV18
j_call: TRBJ2-7

cdr3_aa: CASSRAVDTQYF
v_call: TRBV7-6
j_call: TRBJ2-3

cdr3_aa: CASSSPTDSPYNEQFF
v_call: TRBV28
j_call: TRBJ2-1

cdr3_aa: CASSLVNTQYF
v_call: TRBV7-2
j_call: TRBJ2-3

cdr3_aa: CASSQEVGDEKLFF
v_call: TRBV4-3
j_call: TRBJ1-4

cdr3_aa: CASDPGGGFYTGELFF
v_call: TRBV12-5
j_call: TRBJ2-2

cdr3_aa: CASRGNYGYTF
v_call: TRBV2
j_call: TRBJ1-2

cdr3_aa: CASSQKRDSSYNSPLHF
v_call: TRBV14
j_call: TRBJ1-6

cdr3_aa: CASSQQTGNNEQFF
v_call: TRBV4-1
j_call: TRBJ2-1

cdr3_aa: CASSPIGLAGVKTQYF
v_call: TRBV2
j_call: -

cdr3_aa: CASSDRRGNGELFF
v_call: TRBV25-1
j_call: TRBJ2-2

cdr3_aa: CASMGQTYGYTF
v_call: TRBV19
j_call: TRBJ1-2

cdr3_aa: CAWSPQVAAEAFF
v_call: TRBV30
j_call: TRBJ1-1

cdr3_aa: CASSVAGQGHQPQHF
v_call: TRBV2
j_call: TRBJ1-5

cdr3_aa: CASSPRGQGGSGANVLTF
v_call: TRBV19
j_call: TRBJ2-6

cdr3_aa: CASSVGTGGSSPLHF
v_call: TRBV9
j_call: TRBJ1-6

cdr3_aa: CASSGAGGYEQYF
v_call: TRBV2
j_call: TRBJ2-7

cdr3_aa: CASPHRGAPRNGYTF
v_call: TRBV10-1
j_call: TRBJ1-2

cdr3_aa: CSVETGNGRSSGANVLTF
v_call: TRBV29-1
j_call: TRBJ2-6

cdr3_aa: CASSSTTRGITEAFF
v_call: TRBV7-9
j_call: TRBJ1-1

cdr3_aa: CASHDTGRNSYEQYF
v_call: TRBV14
j_call: TRBJ2-7

cdr3_aa: CASSGPSGELFF
v_call: TRBV7-3
j_call: TRBJ2-2

cdr3_aa: CASSEINSVGYTF
v_call: TRBV2
j_call: TRBJ1-2

cdr3_aa: CASSETTEGEKLFF
v_call: TRBV6-6
j_call: TRBJ1-4

cdr3_aa: CATGQGANTDTQYF
v_call: TRBV10-3
j_call: TRBJ2-3

cdr3_aa: CASSLEGLRSTEAFF
v_call: TRBV5-1
j_call: TRBJ1-1

cdr3_aa: CASSQGAGTGELFF
v_call: TRBV3-1
j_call: TRBJ2-2

cdr3_aa: CASGWSREQYF
v_call: TRBV6-6
j_call: TRBJ2-7

cdr3_aa: CASGFRSLGNIQYF
v_call: TRBV28
j_call: TRBJ2-4

cdr3_aa: CASSPTGRTDTQYF
v_call: TRBV11-3
j_call: TRBJ2-3

cdr3_aa: CASSVAGGTATQYF
v_call: TRBV9
j_call: TRBJ2-3

cdr3_aa: CASSLNVLNTEAFF
v_call: TRBV7-6
j_call: TRBJ1-1

cdr3_aa: CASSLRGPGGEQYF
v_call: TRBV7-6
j_call: TRBJ2-7

cdr3_aa: CSASREGLKWFF
v_call: TRBV20-1
j_call: TRBJ2-5

cdr3_aa: CASSLGGWVNTEAFF
v_call: TRBV27
j_call: TRBJ1-1

cdr3_aa: CASSISANEQFF
v_call: TRBV7-3
j_call: TRBJ2-1